This T cell receptor (beta chain) was retrieved from a study of early T cells in non-severe SARS-CoV-2 infection. As for the study in general: Investigators sequenced bulk RNA drawn from unsorted whole blood, and chains remained unpaired. General study findings and limits: Matching results from VDJdb favored anti-spike CD8 responses, leaving private and CD4 specificities undetected.

Unique molecular identifiers (one per individual cDNA molecule) were attached. TCRdb re-called the 5' RACE reads with MiXCR, one entry per CDR3 protein. Here the sample spans tens of thousands of distinct CDR3 sequences, about 10% being singletons. This clonotype was detected many times. The antigen remains undetermined. CDR3 length: 14 amino acids. Trimming at V came to 6 bases and at J to 4 bases, leaving 4 bases not matched to a gene. CDR1 and CDR2 from the germline V gene are SGHVS and FQNEAQ. The J gene is TRBJ2-7, the V gene TRBV7-8; 12 bases agree with TRBD2. The sequenced sample was whole blood, obtained at baseline. The clonotype comes from an adult who was a healthcare worker with PCR-confirmed SARS-CoV-2 infection or an uninfected control (not recorded which). For the CDR3, the DNA is TGTGCCAGCAGGCTAGCGGGGGGGGTATACGAGCAGTACTTC. Translating gives CASRLAGGVYEQYF.